This T cell receptor beta chain is from a study of shared clonotypes between healthy human individuals. Study-wide background: CD4 naive and CD4 memory each took three plates per donor, while CD8 naive took two and CD8 memory one. The study's findings and limits: Even with large depth, rarefaction showed that sorted-subset sequencing was incomplete.

The repertoire was sequenced with immunoSEQ multiplex PCR; TCRdb's copy has only in-frame clones and lacks some. Of about 2.5 million clones in the sample, roughly 92% are singletons; the top ten hold about 0.41%. CDR3 length: 15 residues. The ends lost 5 bases at V and 2 bases at J; junction bases unmatched: 8. Germline V gene lookup returns CDR1 SGHRS and CDR2 YFSETQ. Points on this clone: As yet, its antigen is unknown.

The sequenced sample was naive CD4+ T cells from PBMCs. Indicated subset: CD45RA+ positively selected. V usage is TRBV5-1 and J usage is TRBJ1-2, with 8 bases matching TRBD1. This clonotype originated in a man in his late teens or twenties in good health. Some clones in this sample may be carry-over from other donors' samples. As DNA, the CDR3 is TGCGCCAGCAGACCCCAGACAGGGGAAAACTATGGCTACACCTTC. Amino acids: CASRPQTGENYGYTF.